This T cell receptor beta chain was sequenced in a study of T cell responses to AZD1222 COVID-19 vaccine. Regarding the study as a whole: Vaccine-related CD4 TCRs covered spike, predominating at 160-218 and 743-854. Receipt of two AZD1222 doses was followed by a rise in Spike-specific TCR breadth and depth. Reportedly, close to half of spike-specific TCRs are directed against unmutated variant regions. Most donors were white British and more were female, and clonal diversity was possibly underestimated.

Repertoires were generated with immunoSEQ multiplex PCR, while TCRdb's copy carries only in-frame clones and drops some. The sample gives some 81,000 clones, around 84% of which show up once; approximately 5.6% is in the top ten. Note on this clone: The antigen remains unidentified.

Trimming took 2 bases from V and 3 from J, leaving 11 bases between them. Per germline, CDR1 SNHLY and CDR2 FYNNEI. CDR3 length: 14 amino acids. This sequence joins TRBV2 and TRBJ2-7; perhaps TRBD1 as D (6 bases). The sequence came from an adult who received the AZD1222 COVID-19 vaccine. The specimen comprised peripheral blood, sampled 28 days after the second AZD1222 dose. The CDR3: CASSENRVGYEQYF. As DNA, the CDR3 is TGTGCCAGCAGTGAAAACAGGGTTGGCTACGAGCAGTACTTC.